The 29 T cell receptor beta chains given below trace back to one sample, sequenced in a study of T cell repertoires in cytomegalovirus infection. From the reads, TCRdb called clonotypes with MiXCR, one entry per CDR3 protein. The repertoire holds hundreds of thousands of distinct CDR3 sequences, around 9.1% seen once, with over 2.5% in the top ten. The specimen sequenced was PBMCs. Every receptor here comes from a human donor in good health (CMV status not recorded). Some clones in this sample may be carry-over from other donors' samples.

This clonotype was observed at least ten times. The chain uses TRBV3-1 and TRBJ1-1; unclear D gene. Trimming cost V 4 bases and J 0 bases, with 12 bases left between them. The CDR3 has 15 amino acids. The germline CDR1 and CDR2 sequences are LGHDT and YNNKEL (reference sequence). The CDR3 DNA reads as TGTGCCAGCAGCCCAAGAACAGAGATGAACACTGAAGCTTTCTTT. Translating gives CASSPRTEMNTEAFF.

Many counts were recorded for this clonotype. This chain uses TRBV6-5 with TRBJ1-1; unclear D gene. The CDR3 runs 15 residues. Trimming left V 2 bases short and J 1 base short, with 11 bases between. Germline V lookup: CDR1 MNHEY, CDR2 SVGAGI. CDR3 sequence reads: CASSYGVGANTEAFF. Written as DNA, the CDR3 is TGTGCCAGCAGTTACGGAGTAGGAGCGAACACTGAAGCTTTCTTT.

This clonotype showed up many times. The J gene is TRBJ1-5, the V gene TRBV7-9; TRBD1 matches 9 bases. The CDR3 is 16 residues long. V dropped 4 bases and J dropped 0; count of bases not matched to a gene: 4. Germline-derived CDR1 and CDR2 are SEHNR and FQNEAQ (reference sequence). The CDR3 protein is CASSSGTGNSNQPQHF. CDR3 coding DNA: TGTGCCAGCAGCTCCGGGACAGGGAATAGCAATCAGCCCCAGCATTTT.

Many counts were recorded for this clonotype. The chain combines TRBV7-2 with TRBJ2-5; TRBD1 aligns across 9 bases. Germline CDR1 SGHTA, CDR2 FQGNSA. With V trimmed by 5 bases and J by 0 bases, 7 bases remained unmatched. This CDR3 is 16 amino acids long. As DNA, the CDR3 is TGTGCCAGCAGCCCCCGGACAGGGGAGTACCAAGAGACCCAGTACTTC. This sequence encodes CASSPRTGEYQETQYF.

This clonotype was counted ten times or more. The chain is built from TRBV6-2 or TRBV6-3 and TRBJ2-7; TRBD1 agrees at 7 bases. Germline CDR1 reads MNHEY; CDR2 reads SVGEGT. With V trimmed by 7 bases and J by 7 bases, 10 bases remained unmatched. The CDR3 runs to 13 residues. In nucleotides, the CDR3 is TGTGCCAGCAACGACAGGGAAGTGGGGGAGCAGTACGTC. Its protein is CASNDREVGEQYV.

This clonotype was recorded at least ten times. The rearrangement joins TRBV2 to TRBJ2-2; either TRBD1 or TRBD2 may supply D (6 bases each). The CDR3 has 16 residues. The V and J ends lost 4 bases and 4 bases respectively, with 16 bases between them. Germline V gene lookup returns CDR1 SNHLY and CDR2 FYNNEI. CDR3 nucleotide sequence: TGTGCCAGCAGTGGGTCCGGAGGAGGGGGCACCGGGGAGCTGTTTTTT. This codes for CASSGSGGGGTGELFF.

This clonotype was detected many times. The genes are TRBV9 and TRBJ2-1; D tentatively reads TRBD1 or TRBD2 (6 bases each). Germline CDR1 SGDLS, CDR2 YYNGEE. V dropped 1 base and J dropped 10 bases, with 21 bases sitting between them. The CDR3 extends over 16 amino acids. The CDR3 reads CASSVSKGGPTLEQFF. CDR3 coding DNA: TGTGCCAGCAGCGTATCTAAGGGGGGACCGACCTTGGAGCAGTTCTTC.

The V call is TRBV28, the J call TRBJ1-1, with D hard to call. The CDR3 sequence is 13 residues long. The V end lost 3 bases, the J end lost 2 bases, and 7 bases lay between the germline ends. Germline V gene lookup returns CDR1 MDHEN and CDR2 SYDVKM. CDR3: CASSFNRNTEAFF. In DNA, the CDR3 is TGTGCCAGCAGTTTCAACAGAAACACTGAAGCTTTCTTT.

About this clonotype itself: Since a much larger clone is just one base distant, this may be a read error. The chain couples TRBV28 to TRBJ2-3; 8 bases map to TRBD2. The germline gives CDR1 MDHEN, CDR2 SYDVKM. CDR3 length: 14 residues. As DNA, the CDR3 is TGTGTCAGCAACGCGGGGGGCAGCACAGATACGCAGTATTTT. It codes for CVSNAGGSTDTQYF.

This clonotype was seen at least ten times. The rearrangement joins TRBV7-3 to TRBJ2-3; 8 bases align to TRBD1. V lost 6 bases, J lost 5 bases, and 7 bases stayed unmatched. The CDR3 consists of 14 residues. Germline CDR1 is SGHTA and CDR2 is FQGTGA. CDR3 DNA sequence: TGTGCCAGCAGTCCAGGGGGCGCCGAAGATACGCAGTATTTT. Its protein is CASSPGGAEDTQYF.

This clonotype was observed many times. The CDR3 nucleotides are TGTGCCAGCAGCCAACTTAGCGGGGATGAGCAGTTCTTC. Translation gives CASSQLSGDEQFF. The chain carries TRBV11-3 and TRBJ2-1, with 8 bases identical to TRBD2. Germline V lookup: CDR1 SGHNT, CDR2 YENEEA. The CDR3 contains 13 residues. The junction had 5 bases not matched to a gene; V was cut back by 5 bases and J by 8 bases.

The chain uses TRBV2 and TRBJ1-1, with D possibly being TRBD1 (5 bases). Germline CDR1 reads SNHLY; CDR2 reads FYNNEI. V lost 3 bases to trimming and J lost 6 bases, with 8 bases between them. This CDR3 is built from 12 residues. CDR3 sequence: CASSEGDPEAFF. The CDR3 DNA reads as TGTGCCAGCAGTGAGGGGGACCCTGAAGCTTTCTTT.

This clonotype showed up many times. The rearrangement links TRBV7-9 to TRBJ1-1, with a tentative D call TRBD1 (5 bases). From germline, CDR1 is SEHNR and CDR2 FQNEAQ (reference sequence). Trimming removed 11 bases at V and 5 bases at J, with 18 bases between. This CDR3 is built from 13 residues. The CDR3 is CAGKQAADTEAFF. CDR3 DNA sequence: TGTGCCGGTAAACAGGCAGCGGATACTGAAGCTTTCTTT.

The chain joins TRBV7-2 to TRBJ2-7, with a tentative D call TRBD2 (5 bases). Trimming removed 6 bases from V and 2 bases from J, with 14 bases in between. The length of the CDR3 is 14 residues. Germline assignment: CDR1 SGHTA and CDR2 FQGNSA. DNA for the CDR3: TGTGCCAGCAGTTCCGGACTTGGAGCCTACGAGCAGTACTTC. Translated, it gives CASSSGLGAYEQYF. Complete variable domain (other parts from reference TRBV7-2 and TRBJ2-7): GAGVSQSPSNKVTEKGKDVELRCDPISGHTALYWYRQSLGQGLEFLIYFQGNSAPDKSGLPSDRFSAERTGGSVSTLTIQRTQQEDSAVYLCASSSGLGAYEQYFGPGTRLTVT.

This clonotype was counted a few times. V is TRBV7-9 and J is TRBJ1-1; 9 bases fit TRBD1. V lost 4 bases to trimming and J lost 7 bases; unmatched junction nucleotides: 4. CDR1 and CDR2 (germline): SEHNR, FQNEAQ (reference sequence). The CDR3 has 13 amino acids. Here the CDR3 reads CASSYRGLNEAFF. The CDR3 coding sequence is TGTGCCAGCAGCTACAGGGGGCTTAATGAAGCTTTCTTT. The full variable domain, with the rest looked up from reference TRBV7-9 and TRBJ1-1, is DTGVSQNPRHKITKRGQNVTFRCDPISEHNRLYWYRQTLGQGPEFLTYFQNEAQLEKSRLLSDRFSAERPKGSFSTLEIQRTEQGDSAMYLCASSYRGLNEAFFGQGTRLTVV.

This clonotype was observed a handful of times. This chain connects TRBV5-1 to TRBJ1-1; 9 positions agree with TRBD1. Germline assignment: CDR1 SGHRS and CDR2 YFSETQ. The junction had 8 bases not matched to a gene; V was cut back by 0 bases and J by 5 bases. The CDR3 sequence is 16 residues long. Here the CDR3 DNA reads TGCGCCAGCAGCTTGGGGCGGACAGGGGTTTGGACTGAAGCTTTCTTT. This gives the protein CASSLGRTGVWTEAFF.

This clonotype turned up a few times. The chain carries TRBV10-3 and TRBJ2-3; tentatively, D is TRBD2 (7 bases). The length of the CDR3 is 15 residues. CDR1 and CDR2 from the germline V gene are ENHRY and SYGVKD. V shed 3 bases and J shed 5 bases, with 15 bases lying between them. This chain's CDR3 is CAISDGGRGEDTQYF. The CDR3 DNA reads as TGTGCCATCAGTGACGGGGGGCGGGGTGAAGATACGCAGTATTTT.

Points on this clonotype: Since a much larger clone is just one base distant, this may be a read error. The CDR3 protein is CASSLEDRFYGYTF. CDR3 bases: TGTGCCAGCAGCTTAGAAGACAGATTCTATGGCTACACCTTC. The V gene is TRBV7-9, the J gene TRBJ1-2, with a possible D match to TRBD1 (5 bases). CDR3 length equals 14 residues. Per germline, CDR1 SEHNR and CDR2 FQNEAQ (reference sequence). V shed 1 base and J shed 4 bases, with 10 bases lying between them.

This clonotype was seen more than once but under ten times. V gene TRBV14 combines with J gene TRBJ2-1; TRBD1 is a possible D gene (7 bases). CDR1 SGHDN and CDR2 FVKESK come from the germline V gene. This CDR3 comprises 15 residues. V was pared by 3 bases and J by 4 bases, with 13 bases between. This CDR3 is CASSHSRGAYNEQFF. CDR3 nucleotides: TGTGCCAGCAGCCATAGCAGGGGGGCGTACAATGAGCAGTTCTTC.

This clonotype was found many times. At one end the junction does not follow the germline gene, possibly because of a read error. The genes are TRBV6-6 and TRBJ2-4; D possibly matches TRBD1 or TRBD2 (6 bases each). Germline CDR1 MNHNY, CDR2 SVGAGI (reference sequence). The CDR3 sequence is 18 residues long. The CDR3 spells CASSNSGTGRRPKNIQYF. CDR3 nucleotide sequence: TGTGCCAGCAGTAACTCGGGTACAGGGAGGAGACCCAAAAACATTCAGTACTTC.

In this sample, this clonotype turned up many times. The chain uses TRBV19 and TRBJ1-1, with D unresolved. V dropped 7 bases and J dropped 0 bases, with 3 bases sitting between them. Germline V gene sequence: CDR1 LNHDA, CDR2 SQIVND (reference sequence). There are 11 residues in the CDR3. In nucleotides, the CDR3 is TGTGCCAGTAACGTGAACACTGAAGCTTTCTTT. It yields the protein CASNVNTEAFF.

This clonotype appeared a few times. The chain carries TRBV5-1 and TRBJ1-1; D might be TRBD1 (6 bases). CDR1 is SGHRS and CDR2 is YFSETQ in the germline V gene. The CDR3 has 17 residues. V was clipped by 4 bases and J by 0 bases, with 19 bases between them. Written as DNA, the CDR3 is TGCGCCAGCAGCGAACAGAACAGGGATATCATGAACACTGAAGCTTTCTTT. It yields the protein CASSEQNRDIMNTEAFF.

This chain's CDR3 is CSASVIMGPKKNPSNTEAFF. As DNA, the CDR3 is TGCAGTGCTAGTGTAATAATGGGACCAAAGAAGAACCCATCGAACACTGAAGCTTTCTTT. The chain recombines TRBV20-1 with TRBJ1-1, with D maybe TRBD1 (5 bases). The CDR3 covers 20 residues. Per the germline V gene, CDR1 is DFQATT and CDR2 is SNEGSKA (reference sequence). Trimming shortened V by 3 bases and J by 1 base, and 30 bases separated the two germline ends.

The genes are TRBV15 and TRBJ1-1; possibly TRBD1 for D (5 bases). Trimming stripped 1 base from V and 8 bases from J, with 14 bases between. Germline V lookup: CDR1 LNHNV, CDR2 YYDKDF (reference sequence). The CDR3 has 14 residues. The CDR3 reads CATSRGGRAQEAFF. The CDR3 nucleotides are TGTGCCACCAGCAGAGGGGGCAGGGCCCAAGAAGCTTTCTTT.

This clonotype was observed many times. The CDR3 nucleotides read TGCGCCAGCAGTCTGGACGCCTATGAAAAACTGTTTTTT. It encodes CASSLDAYEKLFF. The V and J genes are TRBV10-2 and TRBJ1-4; no clear D. Looked up from germline, CDR1 is WSHSY and CDR2 is SAAADI. Between the trimmed V and J ends, which lost 5 bases and 6 bases, there was a span of 10 bases. There are 13 residues in the CDR3.

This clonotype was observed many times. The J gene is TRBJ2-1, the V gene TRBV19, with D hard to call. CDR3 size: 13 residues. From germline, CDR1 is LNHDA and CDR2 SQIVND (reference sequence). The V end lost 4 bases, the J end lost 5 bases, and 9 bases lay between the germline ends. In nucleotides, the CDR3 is TGTGCCAGTAGTACCAACTCGGACAATGAGCAGTTCTTC. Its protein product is CASSTNSDNEQFF.

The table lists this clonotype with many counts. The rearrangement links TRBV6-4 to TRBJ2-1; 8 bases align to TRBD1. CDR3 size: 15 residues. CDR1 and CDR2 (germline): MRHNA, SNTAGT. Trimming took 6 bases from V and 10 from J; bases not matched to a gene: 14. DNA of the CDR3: TGTGCCAGCAGCGCCGAAGGGGGGACAGGTAGGGAGCAGTTCTTC. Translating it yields CASSAEGGTGREQFF.

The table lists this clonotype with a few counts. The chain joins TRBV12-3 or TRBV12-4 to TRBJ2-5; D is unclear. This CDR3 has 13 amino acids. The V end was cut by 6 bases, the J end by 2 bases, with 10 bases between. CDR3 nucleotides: TGTGCCAGCAGGTTTTTAGGACAAGAGACCCAGTACTTC. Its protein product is CASRFLGQETQYF.

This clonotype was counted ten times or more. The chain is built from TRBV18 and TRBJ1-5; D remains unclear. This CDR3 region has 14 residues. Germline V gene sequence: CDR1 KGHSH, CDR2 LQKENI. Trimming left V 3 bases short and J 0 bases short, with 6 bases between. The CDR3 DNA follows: TGTGCCAGCTCACCTAACCTTAGCAATCAGCCCCAGCATTTT. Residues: CASSPNLSNQPQHF. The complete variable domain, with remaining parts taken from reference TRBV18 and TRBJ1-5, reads NAGVMQNPRHLVRRRGQEARLRCSPMKGHSHVYWYRQLPEEGLKFMVYLQKENIIDESGMPKERFSAEFPKEGPSILRIQQVVRGDSAAYFCASSPNLSNQPQHFGDGTRLSIL.